The 29 T cell receptor beta chains below come from one sample, sequenced in a study of glioma-infiltrating T cells after dendritic cell vaccination. Clones were read by immunoSEQ multiplex PCR, and TCRdb kept only the in-frame ones, dropping some. The top ten hold under 14% of the sample, which has roughly 60,000 clones, roughly 86% seen once. Indicated time point: after dendritic cell vaccination, including at tumor progression/relapse. The sample consisted of blood, taken after dendritic cell vaccination. The receptors derive from a human donor with glioblastoma.

CDR3 residues: CAWSPSVGRETQYF. The CDR3 DNA sequence: TGTGCCTGGAGTCCCTCTGTTGGGAGGGAGACCCAGTACTTC. The chain joins TRBV30 to TRBJ2-5, with D tentatively TRBD2 (6 bases). This CDR3 contains 14 residues. Trimming took off 2 bases at V and 5 bases at J, with 15 bases between the two ends. Germline CDR1 is GTSNPN and CDR2 is SVGIG (reference sequence).

The J gene is TRBJ1-2, the V gene TRBV9; 9 nucleotides match TRBD1. The CDR3 consists of 14 residues. After removal of 3 bases from V and 7 bases from J, the junction contained 7 bases not matched to a gene. The germline V gene has CDR1 SGDLS and CDR2 YYNGEE. The CDR3 nucleotides read TGTGCCAGCAGCGGCAACAGGGGGCTGGGTGGCTACACCTTC. Residues: CASSGNRGLGGYTF.

The J gene is TRBJ2-1, the V gene TRBV14, with 7 bases identical to TRBD1. Germline V gives CDR1 SGHDN, CDR2 FVKESK. The CDR3 has 15 amino acids. The junction had 9 bases not matched to a gene; V was cut back by 6 bases and J by 4 bases. CDR3 sequence reads: CASSPGGNWYNEQFF. In DNA, the CDR3 is TGTGCCAGCAGTCCAGGGGGTAATTGGTACAATGAGCAGTTCTTC.

The rearrangement links TRBV29-1 to TRBJ2-7; perhaps TRBD1 as D (5 bases). This CDR3 region has 13 residues. The germline V gene encodes CDR1 SQVTM and CDR2 ANQGSEA. V was trimmed by 5 bases and J by 0 bases, leaving 11 bases between them. CDR3 sequence: CSVSQDISYEQYF. The CDR3 nucleotides read TGCAGCGTTTCGCAGGACATCTCCTACGAGCAGTACTTC.

The chain joins TRBV7-9 to TRBJ1-5; D call uncertain. Between the trimmed V and J ends, which lost 1 base and 11 bases, there was a span of 12 bases. Germline-derived CDR1 and CDR2 are SEHNR and FQNEAQ (reference sequence). The CDR3 runs 13 residues. The CDR3 reads CASSLGPLEAQHF. The CDR3 coding sequence is TGTGCCAGCAGCTTAGGTCCCCTGGAGGCCCAGCATTTT.

The V call is TRBV2, the J call TRBJ2-3, with 10 bases fitting TRBD2. This CDR3 comprises 15 residues. CDR1 is SNHLY and CDR2 is FYNNEI in the germline V gene. With V trimmed by 7 bases and J by 0 bases, 4 bases remained unmatched. This chain's CDR3 is CASTSGRASTDTQYF. The CDR3 coding sequence is TGTGCCAGCACCAGCGGGAGGGCTAGCACAGATACGCAGTATTTT.

This clone was picked up one time. This CDR3 reads CASSPPPTGVGTEAFF. Written as DNA, the CDR3 is TGTGCCAGCTCACCCCCCCCGACGGGGGTGGGCACTGAAGCTTTCTTT. The chain joins TRBV18 to TRBJ1-1, with TRBD1 as a possible D gene (5 bases). The V end was cut by 3 bases, the J end by 4 bases, with 18 bases between. The CDR3 loop spans 16 amino acids. Germline CDR1 KGHSH, CDR2 LQKENI.

CDR3 nucleotides: TGTGCCAGCAGTGAAGCCGTTCGTGTAGAGCAGTACTTC. Its protein product is CASSEAVRVEQYF. This sequence joins TRBV6-1 and TRBJ2-7; D remains unclear. Trimming left V 0 bases short and J 7 bases short, with 10 bases between. The CDR3 is made up of 13 amino acids. Germline V CDR1 and CDR2: MNHNS, SASEGT.

The CDR3 nucleotides read TGTGCCAGCAGCTTGGATTACAGGAGCTCCTACGAGCAGTACTTC. It encodes CASSLDYRSSYEQYF. V and J are TRBV5-4 and TRBJ2-7; possible D gene TRBD1, 5 bases. Trimming shortened V by 0 bases and J by 0 bases, and 10 bases separated the two germline ends. The CDR3 spans 15 residues. Germline lookup yields CDR1 SGHNT and CDR2 YYREEE (reference sequence).

In regard to this clone: At one end, the junction sequence differs from germline, possibly due to a read error. This sequence joins TRBV10-3 and TRBJ2-3; tentative D call: TRBD1 (5 bases). The CDR3 length is 15 residues. Germline lookup yields CDR1 ENHRY and CDR2 SYGVKD. The CDR3 bases are TGTGCCATCAATGAGTCGAAGGGGTTCGCAGATACGCAGTATTTT. Protein product: CAINESKGFADTQYF.

This clone was seen just once. This chain joins TRBV12-5 and TRBJ2-3; 13 bases are shared with TRBD2. Germline-derived CDR1 and CDR2 are LGHNT and FRNRAP. CDR3 length equals 23 residues. J was trimmed by 0 bases and V by 3 bases; bases with no gene match: 21. This chain's CDR3 is CASGFRVFRGLAGELSSTDTQYF. The CDR3, as DNA: TGTGCTAGTGGTTTCCGAGTATTCAGAGGACTAGCGGGAGAGCTATCTAGCACAGATACGCAGTATTTT.

This chain joins TRBV10-3 and TRBJ2-2; D may be TRBD1 (7 bases). V dropped 11 bases and J dropped 0 bases, with 10 bases sitting between them. The CDR3 runs to 13 residues. Germline CDR1 is ENHRY and CDR2 is SYGVKD. The chain's CDR3 is CAAGTANTGELFF. Here the CDR3 DNA reads TGTGCCGCGGGGACAGCGAACACCGGGGAGCTGTTTTTT.

J is TRBJ1-2 and V is TRBV6-9, with TRBD1 as a possible D gene (6 bases). Per the germline V gene, CDR1 is MNHGY and CDR2 is SVAAGI. Trimming shortened V by 5 bases and J by 0 bases, and 25 bases separated the two germline ends. This CDR3 has 19 residues. CDR3 nucleotides: TGTGCCAGCAGTCCGATACAGCTCAGGGGTGGGAAAGCTAACTATGGCTACACCTTC. Amino acid sequence: CASSPIQLRGGKANYGYTF.

V is TRBV29-1 and J is TRBJ1-1; tentative D call: TRBD1 (5 bases). This CDR3 region has 13 residues. The ends were cut back, 6 bases at V and 3 bases at J, with 14 bases in the middle. CDR1 is SQVTM and CDR2 is ANQGSEA in the germline V gene. CDR3: CSVRRELDTEAFF. For the CDR3, the DNA is TGCAGCGTACGCAGGGAACTTGACACTGAAGCTTTCTTT. Full variable domain (rest looked up from reference TRBV29-1 and TRBJ1-1): SAVISQKPSRDICQRGTSLTIQCQVDSQVTMMFWYRQQPGQSLTLIATANQGSEATYESGFVIDKFPISRPNLTFSTLTVSNMSPEDSSIYLCSVRRELDTEAFFGQGTRLTVV.

This chain links TRBV19 with TRBJ2-7; D call uncertain. This CDR3 has 9 amino acids. Germline V gene lookup returns CDR1 LNHDA and CDR2 SQIVND (reference sequence). V was pared by 7 bases and J by 6 bases, with 4 bases between. This chain's CDR3 is CASILEQYF. The DNA of the CDR3 is TGTGCCAGTATCCTCGAGCAGTACTTC.

The chain is built from TRBV6-6 and TRBJ1-1; D might be TRBD1 (5 bases). Per germline, CDR1 MNHNY and CDR2 SVGAGI (reference sequence). The CDR3 is made up of 11 amino acids. The V and J ends lost 10 bases and 10 bases respectively, with 16 bases between them. In DNA, the CDR3 is TGTGCCACCAACTATGGGGGGGGAGCTTTCTTT. Translating it yields CATNYGGGAFF.

The chain employs TRBV12-5 and TRBJ2-5; no clear D. In germline, CDR1 is LGHNT, CDR2 FRNRAP. V was clipped by 3 bases and J by 2 bases, with 13 bases between them. This CDR3 is 15 amino acids long. DNA of the CDR3: TGTGCTAGTGGTTTTACTTCCTCCATGCAAGAGACCCAGTACTTC. This gives the protein CASGFTSSMQETQYF. The full variable domain, in which reference TRBV12-5 and TRBJ2-5 provide the parts outside the CDR3, is DARVTQTPRHKVTEMGQEVTMRCQPILGHNTVFWYRQTMMQGLELLAYFRNRAPLDDSGMPKDRFSAEMPDATLATLKIQPSEPRDSAVYFCASGFTSSMQETQYFGPGTRLLVL.

The chain uses TRBV4-2 and TRBJ1-1, with a weak D call TRBD1 (5 bases). Germline V gene lookup returns CDR1 LGHNA and CDR2 YNFKEQ. The CDR3 consists of 16 residues. The V end lost 1 base, the J end lost 0 bases, and 12 bases lay between the germline ends. CDR3 region: CASSQGGGRVNTEAFF. In nucleotides, the CDR3 is TGTGCCAGCAGCCAAGGGGGGGGACGTGTGAACACTGAAGCTTTCTTT.

The V call is TRBV7-2, the J call TRBJ2-3; 7 bases are shared with TRBD2. CDR1 SGHTA and CDR2 FQGNSA come from the germline V gene. Losses at the gene ends were 5 bases for V and 2 bases for J; bases not matched to a gene: 4. The CDR3 is 14 residues long. The DNA for the CDR3 is TGTGCCAGCAGCACGCGGGGGTTCACAGATACGCAGTATTTT. Amino acids: CASSTRGFTDTQYF. Variable domain in full (rest from reference TRBV7-2 and TRBJ2-3): GAGVSQSPSNKVTEKGKDVELRCDPISGHTALYWYRQSLGQGLEFLIYFQGNSAPDKSGLPSDRFSAERTGGSVSTLTIQRTQQEDSAVYLCASSTRGFTDTQYFGPGTRLTVL.

The rearrangement uses TRBV15 and TRBJ1-6; D gene uncertain. There are 17 residues in the CDR3. Germline CDR1 reads LNHNV; CDR2 reads YYDKDF (reference sequence). V was shortened by 0 bases and J by 0 bases, with 9 bases between the two germline ends. In DNA, the CDR3 is TGTGCCACCAGCAGAGATATCAGAAGCTCCTATAATTCACCCCTCCACTTT. Its protein is CATSRDIRSSYNSPLHF. The whole variable domain, remainder taken from reference TRBV15 and TRBJ1-6, is DAMVIQNPRYQVTQFGKPVTLSCSQTLNHNVMYWYQQKSSQAPKLLFHYYDKDFNNEADTPDNFQSRRPNTSFCFLDIRSPGLGDTAMYLCATSRDIRSSYNSPLHFGNGTRLTVT.

The chain joins TRBV7-9 to TRBJ2-3; 9 nucleotides match TRBD1. This CDR3 is built from 15 residues. Germline V lookup: CDR1 SEHNR, CDR2 FQNEAQ (reference sequence). V dropped 3 bases and J dropped 2; count of bases not matched to a gene: 3. The CDR3, as DNA: TGTGCCAGCAGCTTGGGACAGGGCAACACAGATACGCAGTATTTT. This codes for CASSLGQGNTDTQYF.

V is TRBV6-5 and J is TRBJ2-1, with no clear D. This CDR3 region has 14 residues. V was cut by 6 bases and J by 0 bases, with 9 bases left in between. Germline V lookup: CDR1 MNHEY, CDR2 SVGAGI. Written as DNA, the CDR3 is TGTGCCAGCAGGCAGATCAGCTCCTACAATGAGCAGTTCTTC. Its translation is CASRQISSYNEQFF.

This clone was recorded a few times. The gene calls are TRBV6-5 and TRBJ2-7; D is unclear. Per germline, CDR1 MNHEY and CDR2 SVGAGI. The ends were cut back, 6 bases at V and 3 bases at J, with 15 bases in the middle. The CDR3 spans 14 residues. The chain's CDR3 is CASRYAAGFYEQYF. In DNA, the CDR3 is TGTGCCAGCAGGTACGCGGCCGGATTCTACGAGCAGTACTTC.

This clone was found once. The V gene is TRBV10-2, the J gene TRBJ2-3; D uncertain. The CDR3 is 13 amino acids. Looked up from germline, CDR1 is WSHSY and CDR2 is SAAADI. V shed 4 bases and J shed 2 bases, with 7 bases lying between them. CDR3: CASSVIFTDTQYF. The CDR3 bases are TGCGCCAGCAGTGTCATTTTCACAGATACGCAGTATTTT.

The rearrangement joins TRBV5-1 to TRBJ1-1; 7 bases map to TRBD1. This CDR3 spans 15 amino acids. The germline V gene has CDR1 SGHRS and CDR2 YFSETQ. J lost 1 base, V lost 0 bases, and 3 bases had no gene match. The CDR3 region has the DNA TGCGCCAGCAGCTTGGGCGGGACAGAGAACACTGAAGCTTTCTTT. Its translation is CASSLGGTENTEAFF.

This chain uses TRBV14 with TRBJ1-6; unclear D gene. The germline gives CDR1 SGHDN, CDR2 FVKESK. Trimming took 0 bases from V and 13 from J, leaving 10 bases between them. The CDR3 runs to 13 residues. In DNA form, the CDR3 reads TGTGCCAGCAGCCAAGATGTGAGGAGGCCCCTCCACTTT. Its protein is CASSQDVRRPLHF. The variable domain in full, completed from reference TRBV14 and TRBJ1-6, reads EAGVTQFPSHSVIEKGQTVTLRCDPISGHDNLYWYRRVMGKEIKFLLHFVKESKQDESGMPNNRFLAERTGGTYSTLKVQPAELEDSGVYFCASSQDVRRPLHFGNGTRLTVT.

This chain uses TRBV25-1 with TRBJ1-1; the match to TRBD1 covers 8 bases. After removal of 4 bases from V and 7 bases from J, the junction contained 5 bases not matched to a gene. CDR1 MGHDK and CDR2 SYGVNS come from the germline V gene. CDR3 length: 13 amino acids. This CDR3 reads CASSVARGHEAFF. The DNA for the CDR3 is TGTGCCAGCAGTGTAGCCAGGGGGCATGAAGCTTTCTTT. The complete variable domain, with remaining parts taken from reference TRBV25-1 and TRBJ1-1, reads EADIYQTPRYLVIGTGKKITLECSQTMGHDKMYWYQQDPGMELHLIHYSYGVNSTEKGDLSSESTVSRIRTEHFPLTLESARPSHTSQYLCASSVARGHEAFFGQGTRLTVV.

V usage is TRBV7-9 and J usage is TRBJ1-2; D ambiguous. The germline V and J ends were trimmed by 4 bases and 0 bases, with 15 bases remaining between them. The germline CDR1 and CDR2 sequences are SEHNR and FQNEAQ (reference sequence). This CDR3 comprises 16 residues. The DNA of the CDR3 is TGTGCCAGCAGCTACCCCGAGGGCGGGCCTAACTATGGCTACACCTTC. Protein product: CASSYPEGGPNYGYTF.

This clone has just one count. The J gene is TRBJ1-4, the V gene TRBV29-1; weak D call: TRBD1 (6 bases). The CDR3 is 15 residues long. In germline, CDR1 is SQVTM, CDR2 ANQGSEA. V shed 6 bases and J shed 2 bases, with 16 bases lying between them. The CDR3 region is CSVGQAGGTNEKLFF. The DNA for the CDR3 is TGCAGCGTCGGACAAGCTGGGGGCACTAATGAAAAACTGTTTTTT.